These 4 T cell receptor beta chains share one sample of origin, sequenced in a study of shared clonotypes between healthy human individuals. Only in-frame clones appear in the TCRdb table, and some are missing; sequencing was by immunoSEQ multiplex PCR. The data contain nearly 1,000,000 clones, about 80% of them seen just once; the ten biggest clones take up roughly 1.5%. The specimen sequenced was memory CD4+ T cells sorted from blood. Noted subset: CD45RA-negative fraction. These receptors all stem from a man in his late teens or twenties in good health.

V is TRBV5-4 and J is TRBJ2-3; D possibly corresponds to TRBD2 (6 bases). The germline V and J ends were trimmed by 4 bases and 0 bases, with 12 bases remaining between them. Germline values: CDR1 SGHNT, CDR2 YYREEE (reference sequence). The CDR3 contains 15 residues. In DNA form, the CDR3 reads TGTGCCAGCAGCCGTCCTAGCGAAAGCACAGATACGCAGTATTTT. It specifies CASSRPSESTDTQYF.

The genes are TRBV2 and TRBJ2-2, with 9 nucleotides matching TRBD2. J lost 1 base, V lost 7 bases, and 7 bases had no gene match. From germline, CDR1 is SNHLY and CDR2 FYNNEI. The CDR3 spans 16 residues. CDR3 DNA sequence: TGTGCCAGCACCACGACTAGCGGCAGGAACACCGGGGAGCTGTTTTTT. Its protein product is CASTTTSGRNTGELFF.

This chain uses TRBV29-1 with TRBJ2-3; 9 nucleotides line up with TRBD2. Germline V gene lookup returns CDR1 SQVTM and CDR2 ANQGSEA. With 6 bases clipped from V and 0 bases from J, the junction kept 13 bases outside the gene matches. This CDR3 has 17 residues. This CDR3 reads CSVGGTSPLLSTDTQYF. DNA of the CDR3: TGCAGCGTGGGGGGGACTAGCCCCTTACTTAGCACAGATACGCAGTATTTT.

V is TRBV7-8 and J is TRBJ1-3; D is unresolved. Trimming took 0 bases from V and 4 from J, leaving 10 bases between them. The CDR3 consists of 15 residues. The germline gives CDR1 SGHVS, CDR2 FQNEAQ. This chain's CDR3 is CASSLASKPGNTIYF. In nucleotides, the CDR3 is TGTGCCAGCAGCTTAGCGTCCAAGCCCGGAAACACCATATATTTT.